This TCR beta chain stems from a study of HIV-infected patients and healthy controls. Whole blood was used without fractionation, so all unsorted peripheral T cells were included. A 2.5 ml peripheral blood sample was taken for RNA. Trimming took 6 bases from V and 0 from J, leaving 14 bases between them. There are 16 residues in the CDR3. Germline CDR1 and CDR2: SGHVS and FNYEAQ. Study-wide results and limits: HIV-associated CDR3 frequencies dropped significantly during therapy; CMV-associated ones, mostly rising, changed nonsignificantly.

A note on this clonotype: Antigen specificity is unknown.

450 to 600 ng RNA was reverse transcribed with alpha and beta constant-region primers. Each of the alpha and beta chains got its own library through chain-specific third strand synthesis with indices. TCRdb itself ran the 5' RACE reads through MiXCR, one entry per CDR3 protein. This table holds roughly 11,000 distinct CDR3 sequences, over 4% found once. The J gene is TRBJ1-4, the V gene TRBV7-6; D gene uncertain. Sequencing was carried out using blood. The receptor was derived from an adult in good health. CDR3 protein: CASRDSTGSTNEKLFF. CDR3 nucleotides: TGTGCCAGCAGGGACTCCACCGGGTCAACTAATGAAAAACTGTTTTTT.